The 8 T cell receptor beta chains listed next were all sequenced from one sample in a study of T cells in Graves' hyperthyroidism and ophthalmopathy. RNA transcripts provided the source from which TCR beta CDR3 regions were amplified. Initially, a first-round RT-PCR of the TCR CDR3 employed the HTBI primer set. TCRdb passed the multiplex PCR reads through MiXCR, listing each CDR3 protein once. The sample yields about 640,000 distinct CDR3 sequences, roughly 46% seen once. Sequenced input: peripheral blood or thyroid tissue (not recorded which). Receptors were obtained from an adult man with Graves' disease, either hyperthyroidism or ophthalmopathy (not recorded which).

As regards this clonotype: A much larger clone differs by one base, so this may be a read error. The chain links TRBV2 to TRBJ1-1, with TRBD1 identical over 7 bases. The V and J ends lost 3 bases and 3 bases, in that order; junction bases with no gene match: 7. This CDR3 has 15 residues. The germline V gene encodes CDR1 SNHLY and CDR2 FYNNEI. CDR3: CASSEGQSMDTEAFF. As DNA, the CDR3 is TGTGCCAGCAGTGAGGGACAGAGTATGGACACTGAAGCTTTCTTT.

This chain links TRBV6-6 with TRBJ2-5; TRBD1 aligns across 7 bases. The CDR3 contains 15 residues. J lost 7 bases, V lost 5 bases, and 13 bases had no gene match. Germline loops: CDR1 MNHNY, CDR2 SVGAGI (reference sequence). DNA of the CDR3: TGTGCCAGCAGTGAGGCGACAGGGTCAGGGGGGACCCAGTACTTC. It codes for CASSEATGSGGTQYF.

The V and J genes are TRBV7-2 and TRBJ2-2; TRBD2 matches at 14 bases. Germline loops: CDR1 SGHTA, CDR2 FQGNSA. V lost 5 bases, J lost 4 bases, and 9 bases stayed unmatched. This CDR3 contains 18 residues. Here the CDR3 DNA reads TGTGCCAGCAGCCCCGGGACTAGCGGGGGCTTGGGCACCGGGGAGCTGTTTTTT. Its translation is CASSPGTSGGLGTGELFF. The full variable domain, rest sourced from reference TRBV7-2 and TRBJ2-2, is GAGVSQSPSNKVTEKGKDVELRCDPISGHTALYWYRQSLGQGLEFLIYFQGNSAPDKSGLPSDRFSAERTGGSVSTLTIQRTQQEDSAVYLCASSPGTSGGLGTGELFFGEGSRLTVL.

This clonotype was counted ten times or more. The rearrangement uses TRBV5-1 and TRBJ2-7; the D call may be TRBD1 or TRBD2 (5 bases each). Germline V CDR1 and CDR2: SGHRS, YFSETQ. There are 13 residues in the CDR3. V was pared by 4 bases and J by 6 bases, with 14 bases between. The CDR3 spells CASSLDWGGEQYF. The CDR3 DNA sequence: TGCGCCAGCAGCCTGGACTGGGGCGGCGAGCAGTACTTC. Full variable domain (rest looked up from reference TRBV5-1 and TRBJ2-7): KAGVTQTPRYLIKTRGQQVTLSCSPISGHRSVSWYQQTPGQGLQFLFEYFSETQRNKGNFPGRFSGRQFSNSRSEMNVSTLELGDSALYLCASSLDWGGEQYFGPGTRLTVT.

This clonotype was observed a handful of times. V gene TRBV19 combines with J gene TRBJ1-1; the match to TRBD1 covers 8 bases. Looked up from germline, CDR1 is LNHDA and CDR2 is SQIVND (reference sequence). With V trimmed by 9 bases and J by 0 bases, 9 bases remained unmatched. The CDR3 sequence is 15 residues long. In DNA form, the CDR3 reads TGTGCCAGCAGGAGGACAGGGCCCATGAACACTGAAGCTTTCTTT. Its translation is CASRRTGPMNTEAFF.

The CDR3 sequence is CASGGRRNTGELFF. The CDR3, as DNA: TGTGCCAGCGGTGGCAGGCGAAACACCGGGGAGCTGTTTTTT. This rearrangement joins TRBV15 to TRBJ2-2; no firm D call. Germline V gives CDR1 LNHNV, CDR2 YYDKDF (reference sequence). The ends were cut back, 10 bases at V and 2 bases at J, with 14 bases in the middle. The CDR3 loop spans 14 amino acids. The whole variable domain, remainder taken from reference TRBV15 and TRBJ2-2, is DAMVIQNPRYQVTQFGKPVTLSCSQTLNHNVMYWYQQKSSQAPKLLFHYYDKDFNNEADTPDNFQSRRPNTSFCFLDIRSPGLGDTAMYLCASGGRRNTGELFFGEGSRLTVL.

V is TRBV2 and J is TRBJ1-4; TRBD1 matches 11 bases. The germline V gene encodes CDR1 SNHLY and CDR2 FYNNEI. Trimming took 5 bases from V and 7 from J; bases not matched to a gene: 9. This CDR3 region has 16 residues. Here the CDR3 reads CASSPERDRGGEKLFF. The CDR3 DNA is TGTGCCAGCAGTCCCGAACGGGACAGGGGGGGTGAAAAACTGTTTTTT.

The V call is TRBV15, the J call TRBJ1-5, with 7 bases aligning to TRBD1. V shed 1 base and J 6 bases; nucleotides not matched to a gene: 3. The length of the CDR3 is 14 residues. Germline loops: CDR1 LNHNV, CDR2 YYDKDF (reference sequence). The CDR3 nucleotides read TGTGCCACCAGCAGAGCAGGGGGGGTTCAGCCCCAGCATTTT. Protein sequence: CATSRAGGVQPQHF.